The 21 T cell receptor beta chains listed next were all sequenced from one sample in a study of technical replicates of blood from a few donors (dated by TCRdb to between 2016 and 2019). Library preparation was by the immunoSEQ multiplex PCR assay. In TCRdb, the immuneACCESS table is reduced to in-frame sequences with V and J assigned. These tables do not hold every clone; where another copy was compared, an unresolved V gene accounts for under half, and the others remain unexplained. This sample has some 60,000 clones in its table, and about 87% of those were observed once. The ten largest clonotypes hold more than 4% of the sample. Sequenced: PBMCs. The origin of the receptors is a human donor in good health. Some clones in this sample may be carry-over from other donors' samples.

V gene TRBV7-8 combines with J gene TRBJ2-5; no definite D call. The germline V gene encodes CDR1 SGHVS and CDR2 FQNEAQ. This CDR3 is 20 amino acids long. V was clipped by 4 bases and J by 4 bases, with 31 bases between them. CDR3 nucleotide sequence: TGTGCCAGCAGCTCCAAACCAAGCGACTTCAGAAGGATTTTAGGAGAGACCCAGTACTTC. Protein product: CASSSKPSDFRRILGETQYF.

As DNA, the CDR3 is TGTGCCAGTAGTCCCCAAAGGACAGGGTATCAGCCCCAGCATTTT. Its protein product is CASSPQRTGYQPQHF. The rearrangement joins TRBV19 to TRBJ1-5, with 8 bases aligning to TRBD1. The V and J ends lost 5 bases and 5 bases, in that order; junction bases with no gene match: 8. Germline V lookup: CDR1 LNHDA, CDR2 SQIVND (reference sequence). CDR3 length: 15 residues.

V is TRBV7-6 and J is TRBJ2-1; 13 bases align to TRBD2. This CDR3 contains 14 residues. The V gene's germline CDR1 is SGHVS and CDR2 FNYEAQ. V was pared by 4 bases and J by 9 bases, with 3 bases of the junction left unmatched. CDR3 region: CASSSGLAGVEQFF. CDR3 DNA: TGTGCCAGCAGCTCTGGACTAGCGGGGGTTGAGCAGTTCTTC.

The CDR3 reads CATSTGKETQYF. The CDR3 DNA follows: TGTGCCACCAGCACGGGGAAAGAGACCCAGTACTTC. The V gene is TRBV15, the J gene TRBJ2-5, with D perhaps matching TRBD2 (5 bases). The CDR3 runs 12 residues. Deletions cut 4 bases from V and 3 bases from J, with 6 bases between. CDR1 is LNHNV and CDR2 is YYDKDF in the germline V gene (reference sequence).

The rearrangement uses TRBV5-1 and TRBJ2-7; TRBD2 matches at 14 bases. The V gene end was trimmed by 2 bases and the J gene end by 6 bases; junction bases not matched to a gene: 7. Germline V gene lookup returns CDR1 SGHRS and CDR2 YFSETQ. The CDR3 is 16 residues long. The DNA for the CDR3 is TGCGCCAGCAGCTTAACCGAGGGACTAGCGGGGGCCGAGCAGTACTTC. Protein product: CASSLTEGLAGAEQYF.

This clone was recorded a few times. The CDR3 region is CASSFGRGNEKLFF. The CDR3 DNA sequence: TGTGCCAGCAGCTTTGGCAGGGGTAATGAAAAACTGTTTTTT. J is TRBJ1-4 and V is TRBV7-9; TRBD1 might be the D (6 bases). This CDR3 comprises 14 residues. Between the trimmed V and J ends, which lost 3 bases and 4 bases, there was a span of 9 bases. Germline V gene lookup returns CDR1 SEHNR and CDR2 FQNEAQ (reference sequence).

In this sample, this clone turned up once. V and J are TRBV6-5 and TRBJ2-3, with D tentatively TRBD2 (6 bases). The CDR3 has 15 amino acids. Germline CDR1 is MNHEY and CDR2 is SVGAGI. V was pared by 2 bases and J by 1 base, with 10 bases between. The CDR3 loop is CASSYGASGTDTQYF. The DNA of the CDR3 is TGTGCCAGCAGTTACGGGGCTAGCGGCACAGATACGCAGTATTTT.

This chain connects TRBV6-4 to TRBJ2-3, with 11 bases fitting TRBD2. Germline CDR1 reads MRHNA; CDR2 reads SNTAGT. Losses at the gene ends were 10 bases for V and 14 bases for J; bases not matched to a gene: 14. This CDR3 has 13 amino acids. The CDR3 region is CATKPRGLAGGYF. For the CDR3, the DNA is TGTGCCACAAAACCCCGAGGGCTAGCGGGAGGGTATTTT.

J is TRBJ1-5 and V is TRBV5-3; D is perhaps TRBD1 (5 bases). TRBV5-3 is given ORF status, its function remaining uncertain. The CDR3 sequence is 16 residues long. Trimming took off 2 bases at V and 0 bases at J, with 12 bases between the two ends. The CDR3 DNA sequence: TGTGCCAGAAGCTTCCCGGCCGGGGGTAGCAATCAGCCCCAGCATTTT. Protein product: CARSFPAGGSNQPQHF.

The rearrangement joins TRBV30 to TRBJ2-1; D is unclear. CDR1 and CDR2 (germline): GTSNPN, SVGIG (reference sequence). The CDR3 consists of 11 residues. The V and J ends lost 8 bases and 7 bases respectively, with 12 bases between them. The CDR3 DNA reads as TGTGCCCGGACCCTGTCGAATGAGCAGTTCTTC. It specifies CARTLSNEQFF.

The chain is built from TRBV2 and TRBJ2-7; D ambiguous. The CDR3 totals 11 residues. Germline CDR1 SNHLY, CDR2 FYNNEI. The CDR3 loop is CASGMAYEQYF. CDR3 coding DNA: TGTGCATCGGGTATGGCCTACGAGCAGTACTTC.

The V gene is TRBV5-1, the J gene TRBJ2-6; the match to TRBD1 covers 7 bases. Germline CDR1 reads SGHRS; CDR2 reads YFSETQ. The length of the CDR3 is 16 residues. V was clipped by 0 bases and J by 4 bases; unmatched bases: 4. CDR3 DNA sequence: TGCGCCAGCAGCTTGGGACAGGGTCCCGGGGCCAACGTCCTGACTTTC. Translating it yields CASSLGQGPGANVLTF.

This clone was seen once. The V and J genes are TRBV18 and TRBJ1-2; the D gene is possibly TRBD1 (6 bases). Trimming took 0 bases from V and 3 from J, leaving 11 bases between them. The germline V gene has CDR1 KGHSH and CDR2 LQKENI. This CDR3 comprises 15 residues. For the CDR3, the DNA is TGTGCCAGCTCACCACCGGAAGGGGGACACTATGGCTACACCTTC. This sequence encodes CASSPPEGGHYGYTF. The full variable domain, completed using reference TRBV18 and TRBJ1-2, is NAGVMQNPRHLVRRRGQEARLRCSPMKGHSHVYWYRQLPEEGLKFMVYLQKENIIDESGMPKERFSAEFPKEGPSILRIQQVVRGDSAAYFCASSPPEGGHYGYTFGSGTRLTVV.

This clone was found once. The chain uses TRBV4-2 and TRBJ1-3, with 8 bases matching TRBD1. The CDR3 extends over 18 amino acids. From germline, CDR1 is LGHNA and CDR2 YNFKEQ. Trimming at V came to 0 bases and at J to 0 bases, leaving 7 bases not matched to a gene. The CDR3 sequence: CASSQDLQGGYSGNTIYF. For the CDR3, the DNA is TGTGCCAGCAGCCAAGATTTACAGGGGGGATACTCTGGAAACACCATATATTTT.

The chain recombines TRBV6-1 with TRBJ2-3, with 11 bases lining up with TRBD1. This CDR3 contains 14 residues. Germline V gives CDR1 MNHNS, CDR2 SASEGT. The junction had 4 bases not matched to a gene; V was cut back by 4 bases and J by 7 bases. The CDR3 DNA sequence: TGTGCCAGCAGTGGGGACAGGGGGACCTATACGCAGTATTTT. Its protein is CASSGDRGTYTQYF.

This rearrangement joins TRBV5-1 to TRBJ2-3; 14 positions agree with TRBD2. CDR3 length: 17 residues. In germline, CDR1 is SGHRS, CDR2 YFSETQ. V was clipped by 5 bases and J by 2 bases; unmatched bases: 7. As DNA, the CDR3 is TGCGCCAGCAGTTGGACTAGCGGGGGGCCGGACACAGATACGCAGTATTTT. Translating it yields CASSWTSGGPDTDTQYF.

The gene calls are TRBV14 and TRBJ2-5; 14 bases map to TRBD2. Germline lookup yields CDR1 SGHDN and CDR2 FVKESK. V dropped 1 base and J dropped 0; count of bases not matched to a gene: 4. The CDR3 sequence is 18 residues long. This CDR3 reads CASSQGRTSGGNQETQYF. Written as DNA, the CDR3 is TGTGCCAGCAGCCAAGGCCGGACTAGCGGGGGGAACCAAGAGACCCAGTACTTC. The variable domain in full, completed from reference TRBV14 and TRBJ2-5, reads EAGVTQFPSHSVIEKGQTVTLRCDPISGHDNLYWYRRVMGKEIKFLLHFVKESKQDESGMPNNRFLAERTGGTYSTLKVQPAELEDSGVYFCASSQGRTSGGNQETQYFGPGTRLLVL.

The CDR3 sequence is CASSLAGTSGRTDTQYF. The CDR3 DNA is TGTGCCAGCAGCTTAGCCGGGACTAGCGGGAGAACAGATACGCAGTATTTT. The rearrangement joins TRBV7-2 to TRBJ2-3, with 14 bases identical to TRBD2. The CDR3 totals 17 residues. V shed 0 bases and J 3 bases; nucleotides not matched to a gene: 2. The germline gives CDR1 SGHTA, CDR2 FQGNSA.

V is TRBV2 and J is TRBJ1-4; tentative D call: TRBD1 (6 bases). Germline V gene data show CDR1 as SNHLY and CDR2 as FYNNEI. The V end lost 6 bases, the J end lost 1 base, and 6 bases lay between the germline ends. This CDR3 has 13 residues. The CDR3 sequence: CASSRGTNEKLFF. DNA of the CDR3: TGTGCCAGCAGCAGGGGAACTAATGAAAAACTGTTTTTT.

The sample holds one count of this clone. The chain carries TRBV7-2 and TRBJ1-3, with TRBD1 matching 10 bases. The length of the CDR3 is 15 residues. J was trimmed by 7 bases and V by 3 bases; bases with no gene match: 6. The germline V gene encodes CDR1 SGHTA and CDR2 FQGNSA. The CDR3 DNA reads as TGTGCCAGCAGCTTCCGGGACAGGGGATTGAACACCATATATTTT. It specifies CASSFRDRGLNTIYF.

The CDR3 coding sequence is TGCGCCAGCACCCCGGGACAGAATTACAACTATGGCTACACCTTC. Its protein product is CASTPGQNYNYGYTF. V usage is TRBV4-1 and J usage is TRBJ1-2; 7 nucleotides match TRBD1. CDR3 length equals 15 residues. Germline loops: CDR1 MGHRA, CDR2 YSYEKL. V gave up 7 bases and J gave up 2 bases; unmatched junction bases: 10.